A single T cell receptor beta chain is shown here with its context. The data were taken from a study of CD8 T cells in Susac syndrome. This CDR3 has 14 residues. Between the trimmed V and J ends, which lost 3 bases and 4 bases, there was a span of 7 bases. CDR1 is MDHEN, CDR2 SYDVKM, per germline. TEMRA cells were enriched by FACS, while CD8+ and CD4+ T cells were obtained through a negative isolation that was performed magnetically. Reverse transcription of about 0.45 to 1 ug RNA was performed with random hexamers. TCRdb reanalysed the immunoSEQ multiplex PCR reads using MiXCR and keeps one entry per CDR3 protein. The data show under 200,000 distinct CDR3 sequences, approximately 95% seen once.

The receptor comes from a human donor with multiple sclerosis. The sample comprised CD8+ T cells from PBMCs. The chain couples TRBV28 to TRBJ1-6; D unclear. The CDR3: CASSFLRYNSPLHF. The CDR3 DNA reads as TGTGCCAGCAGTTTTTTGCGTTATAATTCACCCCTCCACTTT.